The present TCR beta chain was sequenced within a study of T cells after yellow fever vaccination (dated by TCRdb to about 2019). With respect to the entire study: The SMART-Seq v4 Ultra Low Input RNA kit was used to prepare libraries from fractions with low cell numbers. To follow T-cell clones before and after primary and booster YFV17D yellow fever vaccination, bulk TCR alpha and beta repertoires were sequenced over time. The cohort comprised two healthy male donors, one aged 18 to 29 and one aged 30 to 39 years. Blood samples were taken at several timepoints before and after primary and secondary immunization, and bulk PBMC replicates and cell subsets were isolated. Results the study describes overall, beyond this receptor: Because the study included only a couple of donors, the extent to which the findings can be generalized is limited. Most clones expanded after primary vaccination (almost 97% of CD4 and roughly 88% of CD8) were re-detected after the booster, suggesting that broad memory maintenance occurred. A small fraction of clonotypes showed up in both the CD4 and CD8 compartments, probably as a result of convergent recombination. Compared with the primary T-cell response, the secondary T-cell response was faster but weaker, reaching its peak on day 5 rather than on day 15. FACS-sorted repertoires could contain abundant contaminating clonotypes from the bulk population, so computational filtering was required.

This specimen's treatment or condition label, per the study, means: live attenuated yellow fever vaccine strain. Two biological replicates of bulk PBMCs were collected at each blood-draw timepoint. PBMCs were isolated from peripheral blood using a standard Ficoll-Paque protocol. RNA was extracted with TriZol from bulk PBMCs, CD4 and CD8 fractions, and dextramer-positive and dextramer-negative fractions. With respect to this clonotype: The antigen it recognizes is unknown. Nothing much larger sits one base from this clone, and base qualities are not available.

Synthesis of TCR cDNA relied on 5'RACE template switching, a step that introduced a universal primer site along with unique molecular identifiers. Priming of cDNA synthesis was performed from both the TCR alpha and TCR beta constant segments. Two PCR steps were used to amplify libraries, with sample barcodes and sequencing adapters being added in the second step. Libraries were sequenced on Illumina HiSeq 2500 (2x100 bp) or NovaSeq (2x150 bp). The authors processed their data as follows. MIGEC handled demultiplexing of reads and collapsing into UMI consensus sequences, while MiXCR performed V(D)J alignment. Vaccine-responding clonotypes were defined with edgeR using replicate PBMC samples, requiring FDR below 0.01 and a log2 fold change above 5 up to day 15. Each bulk clonotype was labeled CD4 or CD8 based on which sequenced repertoire, CD4 or CD8, contained the clonotype at higher abundance. TCRdb trimmed the raw reads at Q25, called clones with MiXCR and kept productive beta chains. Entries that share a CDR3 protein sequence are merged under the most common genes and DNA. The V and J calls reflect TCRdb's pipeline rather than the authors' work. Here the sample has hundreds of thousands of distinct CDR3 sequences; about 19% occur a single time. Roughly an eighth of the sample rests with the top ten.

From the cysteine through the phenylalanine, the CDR3 covers 15 amino acids. Just CDR3 DNA is preserved here, 45 bases in frame from base 1. CDR1 is given as SGHTA and CDR2 as FQGNSA, both from the germline V gene. Trimming removed 1 base from V and 2 bases from J, leaving 9 bases between the germline ends. This chain joins TRBV7-2 to TRBJ1-3, with the D gene uncertain. The receptor was isolated from a man between 25 and 39 years old who received the YFV17D yellow fever vaccine. Sequenced material: PBMCs, taken 15 days after the yellow fever booster vaccination. In nucleotides, the sequence is TGTGCCAGCAGCTTAGAGGGTACCCCTGGAAACACCATATATTTT. Translated, it reads CASSLEGTPGNTIYF.